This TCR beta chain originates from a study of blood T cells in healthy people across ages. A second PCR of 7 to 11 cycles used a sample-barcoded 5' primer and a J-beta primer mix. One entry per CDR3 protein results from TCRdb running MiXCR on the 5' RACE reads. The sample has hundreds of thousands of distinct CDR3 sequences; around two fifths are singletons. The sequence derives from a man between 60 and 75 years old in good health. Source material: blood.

CDR3 loop: CASSLLRNEQYF. The CDR3 nucleotides read TGTGCCAGCAGCTTGCTCCGCAACGAGCAGTACTTC. V usage is TRBV7-2 and J usage is TRBJ2-7, with no clear D. Germline CDR1 SGHTA, CDR2 FQGNSA. Trimming left V 3 bases short and J 5 bases short, with 8 bases between. The length of the CDR3 is 12 residues. Combining the CDR3 with reference TRBV7-2 and TRBJ2-7 gives the whole variable domain GAGVSQSPSNKVTEKGKDVELRCDPISGHTALYWYRQSLGQGLEFLIYFQGNSAPDKSGLPSDRFSAERTGGSVSTLTIQRTQQEDSAVYLCASSLLRNEQYFGPGTRLTVT.